What follows is one T cell receptor (beta chain) and its context. The study drew donors from healthy Caucasian individuals in Russia aged about 6 to 100. It was around 9 milliliters of peripheral blood that were drawn from each donor. J was trimmed by 7 bases and V by 3 bases; bases with no gene match: 10. The germline V gene has CDR1 LNHNV and CDR2 YYDKDF (reference sequence). The CDR3 spans 16 residues. The use of a sample-barcoded 5' primer and a J-beta primer mix characterized a second PCR of about 6 to 12 cycles. In TCRdb, the 5' RACE reads were re-called with MiXCR into one record per CDR3 protein. The sample records 2 million or so distinct CDR3 sequences, around 50% being singletons. This entry comes from a study of blood T cells in healthy people across ages. Study overall: About one barcoded beta molecule per two T cells was the capture yield of template switching.

The source of this sequence is a woman in her 40s in good health. Sequenced: blood. The V and J genes are TRBV15 and TRBJ2-1; 9 nucleotides agree with TRBD2. CDR3 coding DNA: TGTGCCACCAGCAGCGCGGGGGGGTCCGGTCTGAATGAGCAGTTCTTC. Protein sequence: CATSSAGGSGLNEQFF.